This T cell receptor beta chain was retrieved from a study of blood T cells in healthy people across ages. Study results and caveats: Not knowing donor CMV status may have confounded expanded clonotype changes. Long-lived donors had more naive CD4+ cells and higher diversity than aged donors.

Unmatched junction bases numbered 9, after V lost 3 bases and J lost 6 bases. The germline gives CDR1 SGHRS, CDR2 YFSETQ. This CDR3 contains 16 residues. The second PCR ran roughly 6 to 12 cycles with a sample-barcoded 5' primer and J-beta primers. TCRdb re-called the 5' RACE reads through MiXCR, storing one row per CDR3 protein. The table records about 1,500,000 distinct CDR3 sequences, 42% of them present only once. With regard to this clonotype: What it recognizes is unknown.

Healthy Caucasian individuals from Russia aged about 6 to 95 served as donors. This TCR came from a woman aged 18-29 years in good health. Sequenced material: blood. The J gene is TRBJ2-2, the V gene TRBV5-1; 9 nucleotides agree with TRBD1. The CDR3: CASSSFTGGASGELFF. As DNA, the CDR3 is TGCGCCAGCAGCTCGTTCACAGGGGGCGCATCCGGGGAGCTGTTTTTT.